The clone carrying this TCR beta chain was counted between two and nine times. Its antigen is as yet unknown. Germline V gives CDR1 SGHTA, CDR2 FQGNSA. This CDR3 contains 16 residues. Unmatched junction bases numbered 4, after V lost 2 bases and J lost 0 bases. Construction of TCR beta libraries was performed using quantitative 5'-RACE with molecular barcodes. A single record per CDR3 protein comes from TCRdb applying MiXCR to the 5' RACE reads. The sample holds hundreds of thousands of distinct CDR3 sequences, approximately 10% seen once. The data are from a study of CD8 T cells in ankylosing spondylitis. Study results and caveats: Eight highly homologous variants made up a TCR beta motif, and this motif appeared characteristic of ankylosing spondylitis blood. Enrichment of disease-linked clones was reportedly significant in matched ankylosing spondylitis synovial fluid. Disease-associated clonotypes exhibited CD8+ identity and were relatively infrequent in peripheral blood. Prior literature has documented some motif variants in synovial fluid and blood from reactive arthritis.

The TCR sequence derives from a male donor with ankylosing spondylitis. V and J are TRBV7-2 and TRBJ2-4, with 7 bases lining up with TRBD1. Sample: blood, either unsorted or a sorted T cell fraction (not recorded which). The CDR3 here is CASSLRGGLAKNIQYF. CDR3 sequence (DNA): TGTGCCAGCAGCTTAAGAGGGGGCCTAGCCAAAAACATTCAGTACTTC. The entire variable domain, with the rest obtained from reference TRBV7-2 and TRBJ2-4, is as follows: GAGVSQSPSNKVTEKGKDVELRCDPISGHTALYWYRQSLGQGLEFLIYFQGNSAPDKSGLPSDRFSAERTGGSVSTLTIQRTQQEDSAVYLCASSLRGGLAKNIQYFGAGTRLSVL.